This TCR beta chain comes out of a study of T-cell reconstitution after alpha-beta-depleted transplantation in children. Preparation of the TCRbeta library was carried out with unique molecular identifiers. Each CDR3 protein gets one entry after TCRdb re-called the PCR reads with MiXCR. There are 530,000 or so distinct CDR3 sequences in the sample; about a quarter occur only once, and 30% to 45% lies in the top ten. This clonotype was seen more than once but under ten times. V lost 0 bases, J lost 0 bases, and 11 bases stayed unmatched. Germline V lookup: CDR1 MNHEY, CDR2 SVGAGI. This CDR3 spans 19 amino acids.

The TCR comes from a boy under two years old with Wiskott-Aldrich syndrome, due to receive a stem cell transplant. V gene TRBV6-5 combines with J gene TRBJ1-3; TRBD1 matches 7 bases. The sample in question was PBMCs, obtained before TCRalphabeta/CD19-depleted stem cell transplant. The CDR3 loop reads CASSYSWKGAQRSGNTIYF. CDR3 nucleotides: TGTGCCAGCAGTTACTCTTGGAAGGGGGCCCAACGCTCTGGAAACACCATATATTTT.